This TCR beta chain was recovered during a study of response to subunit inactivated influenza vaccine. Whole-study findings and limits: The authors put forward the suggestion that each seasonal influenza vaccination may bring in only a limited number of new T cells.

The CDR3 covers 15 residues. The germline V gene has CDR1 LGHDT and CDR2 YNNKEL (reference sequence). The V segment lost 3 bases and the J segment 2 bases; nucleotides outside the gene matches: 5. This clonotype came up a few times. Its antigen is still unknown. Via MiXCR, TCRdb re-called the RT-PCR reads, giving one row per CDR3 protein. The sample holds 450,000 to 600,000 distinct CDR3 sequences, about 7.6% seen once. This TCR was recovered from a man between 50 and 69 years old who received an inactivated influenza vaccine. The specimen comprised PBMCs from blood, sampled less than 30 months after vaccination. The chain is built from TRBV3-1 and TRBJ1-1; TRBD1 matches at 8 bases. CDR3 sequence reads: CASSQVGTGNTEAFF. The CDR3 coding sequence is TGTGCCAGCAGCCAGGTCGGGACAGGCAACACTGAAGCTTTCTTT.